This TCR beta chain appears in the sequencing data of a study of T cell repertoires in cytomegalovirus infection. Study-wide background: CMV infection together with matching HLA type was indicated by public TCR beta signatures. Study findings and constraints: Accumulated public TCR beta family frequency recognized individuals carrying CMV together with the relevant HLA.

Concerning this clonotype itself: Antigen specificity is unknown.

TCRdb passed the reads through MiXCR, listing each CDR3 protein once. The table shows about 480,000 distinct CDR3 sequences, with 30% to 40% occurring only once. The receptor was derived from a human donor in good health (CMV status not recorded). Some clones in this sample may be carry-over from other donors' samples. Sample: cultured PBMCs, taken from culture after CMV antigen stimulation.

CDR3 residues: CASTLTGGSNQPQHF. The CDR3 DNA follows: TGTGCCAGCACCCTAACGGGGGGGAGCAATCAGCCCCAGCATTTT. This sequence joins TRBV6-2 or TRBV6-3 and TRBJ1-5, with D possibly matching TRBD1 (5 bases). The CDR3 is made up of 15 amino acids. Germline V gives CDR1 MNHEY, CDR2 SVGEGT. Deletions cut 7 bases from V and 1 base from J, with 14 bases between.